This T cell receptor (beta chain) was recorded in a study of blood T cell repertoires in COVID-19. V was cut by 7 bases and J by 0 bases, with 13 bases left in between. Germline-derived CDR1 and CDR2 are SGHRS and YFSETQ. There are 14 residues in the CDR3. Assay used: immunoSEQ multiplex PCR; TCRdb lists only in-frame clones, some missing. This repertoire shows 240,000 or so clones, about three quarters found once; its top ten account for about 3.5%. The sample consisted of peripheral blood. The sequence was obtained from a woman aged 80 or over with acute or convalescent COVID-19. The chain combines TRBV5-1 with TRBJ1-2, with D uncertain. The CDR3 DNA is TGCGCCAGCCGCGCGGGCATAGCTAACTATGGCTACACCTTC. Translation: CASRAGIANYGYTF.